The clone carrying this T cell receptor (beta chain) was picked up a small number of times. Its antigen is unidentified. The CDR3 extends over 17 amino acids. Germline values: CDR1 SGHRS, CDR2 YFSETQ. Trimming left V 0 bases short and J 6 bases short, with 18 bases between. TCRdb itself ran the RT-PCR reads through MiXCR, one entry per CDR3 protein. The sample has hundreds of thousands of distinct CDR3 sequences, around 20% seen once. This sample is drawn from a study of response to subunit inactivated influenza vaccine. Study-wide findings and caveats: T cells newly recruited by each seasonal influenza vaccination are few, the authors suggested.

This rearrangement joins TRBV5-1 to TRBJ2-2; possible D gene TRBD2, 6 bases. The receptor's source is a man between 45 and 60 years old who received an inactivated influenza vaccine. The sequencing here drew on PBMCs from blood, taken 5 days after vaccination. CDR3 DNA: TGCGCCAGCAGCTTGGCCTCGAGACTAGTCGTTCCCGGGGAGCTGTTTTTT. This encodes CASSLASRLVVPGELFF.